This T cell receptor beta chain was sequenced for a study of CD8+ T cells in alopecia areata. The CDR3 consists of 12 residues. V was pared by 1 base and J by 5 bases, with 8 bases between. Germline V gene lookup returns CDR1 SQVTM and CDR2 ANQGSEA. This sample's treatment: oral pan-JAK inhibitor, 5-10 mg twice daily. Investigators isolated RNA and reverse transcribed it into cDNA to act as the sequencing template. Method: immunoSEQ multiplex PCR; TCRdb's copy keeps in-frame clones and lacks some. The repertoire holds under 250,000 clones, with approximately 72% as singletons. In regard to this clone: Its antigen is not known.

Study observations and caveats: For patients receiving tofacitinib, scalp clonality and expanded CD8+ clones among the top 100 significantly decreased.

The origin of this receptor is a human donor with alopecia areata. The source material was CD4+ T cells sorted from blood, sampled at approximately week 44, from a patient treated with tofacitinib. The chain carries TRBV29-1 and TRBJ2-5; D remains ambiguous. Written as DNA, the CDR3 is TGCAGCGTTGAAGGACTTTTGGAGACCCAGTACTTC. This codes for CSVEGLLETQYF.